A single sample is the source of the 28 T cell receptor beta chains below, sequenced in a study of blood T cell repertoires in COVID-19. Data came from immunoSEQ multiplex PCR; TCRdb stores just in-frame clones and leaves some out. The repertoire holds under 60,000 clones, with approximately 89% as singletons. The sample taken for sequencing was peripheral blood. These receptors were obtained from a woman of 80 years or more with acute or convalescent COVID-19.

The chain uses TRBV7-9 and TRBJ2-1, with D tentatively TRBD2 (6 bases). Trimming shortened V by 1 base and J by 4 bases, and 11 bases separated the two germline ends. The germline gives CDR1 SEHNR, CDR2 FQNEAQ (reference sequence). The CDR3 has 15 amino acids. The CDR3 reads CASSLGGGAYNEQFF. The CDR3 DNA follows: TGTGCCAGCAGCTTAGGGGGCGGGGCTTACAATGAGCAGTTCTTC.

The J gene is TRBJ1-2, the V gene TRBV7-9; 11 bases map to TRBD1. Germline V gives CDR1 SEHNR, CDR2 FQNEAQ (reference sequence). The CDR3 extends over 15 amino acids. Trimming at V came to 5 bases and at J to 4 bases, leaving 6 bases not matched to a gene. The CDR3 DNA reads TGTGCCAGCAGCCTTGGACAGGGGGCCGTCTATGGCTACACCTTC. Amino acids: CASSLGQGAVYGYTF.

The gene calls are TRBV13 and TRBJ2-1; 8 nucleotides match TRBD2. The CDR3 is made up of 16 amino acids. V shed 3 bases and J 5 bases; nucleotides not matched to a gene: 9. Per germline, CDR1 PRHDT and CDR2 FYEKMQ (reference sequence). For the CDR3, the DNA is TGTGCCAGCAGCTTCGGGGGGGCCCTAAAAAACAATGAGCAGTTCTTC. Its translation: CASSFGGALKNNEQFF.

The chain has TRBV19 and TRBJ2-1; 12 positions match TRBD2. J gave up 6 bases and V 4 bases, and 7 bases lay outside the gene matches. The CDR3 sequence is 16 residues long. Germline assignment: CDR1 LNHDA and CDR2 SQIVND (reference sequence). The CDR3 sequence is CASSTQLAGGSNEQFF. The CDR3, as DNA: TGTGCCAGTAGTACCCAACTAGCGGGGGGTTCCAATGAGCAGTTCTTC.

The rearrangement uses TRBV2 and TRBJ2-2; 7 bases map to TRBD1. There are 15 residues in the CDR3. V shed 6 bases and J 4 bases; nucleotides not matched to a gene: 8. Germline CDR1 SNHLY, CDR2 FYNNEI. CDR3 coding DNA: TGTGCCAGCAGGCTACGGACAGGACCCACCGGGGAGCTGTTTTTT. Protein product: CASRLRTGPTGELFF.

Only one count was recorded for this clone. V usage is TRBV10-3 and J usage is TRBJ2-7, with TRBD1 matching 9 bases. The CDR3 has 15 residues. The trim removed 4 bases at V and 1 base at J, leaving 5 bases unmatched. Per germline, CDR1 ENHRY and CDR2 SYGVKD. CDR3 in amino acids: CAISVTGGASYEQYV. In DNA, the CDR3 is TGTGCCATCAGTGTTACAGGGGGCGCTTCCTACGAGCAGTACGTC.

The chain uses TRBV5-1 and TRBJ1-2; D may be TRBD1 (6 bases). Trimming removed 0 bases at V and 5 bases at J, with 8 bases between. The CDR3 extends over 13 amino acids. Germline-derived CDR1 and CDR2 are SGHRS and YFSETQ. This chain's CDR3 is CASSLEGEYGYTF. The CDR3 coding sequence is TGCGCCAGCAGCTTGGAGGGGGAATATGGCTACACCTTC. Full variable domain (outside the CDR3, taken from reference TRBV5-1 and TRBJ1-2): KAGVTQTPRYLIKTRGQQVTLSCSPISGHRSVSWYQQTPGQGLQFLFEYFSETQRNKGNFPGRFSGRQFSNSRSEMNVSTLELGDSALYLCASSLEGEYGYTFGSGTRLTVV.

This chain uses TRBV7-2 with TRBJ1-1, with 8 bases identical to TRBD1. Germline V CDR1 and CDR2: SGHTA, FQGNSA. The CDR3 runs 14 residues. The V segment lost 5 bases and the J segment 2 bases; nucleotides outside the gene matches: 4. This chain's CDR3 is CASSPQGGNTEAFF. The CDR3 bases are TGTGCCAGCAGCCCACAGGGGGGAAACACTGAAGCTTTCTTT.

The genes are TRBV6-4 and TRBJ1-4, with TRBD1 identical over 7 bases. The CDR3 extends over 15 amino acids. The germline V gene encodes CDR1 MRHNA and CDR2 SNTAGT. After removal of 5 bases from V and 3 bases from J, the junction contained 6 bases not matched to a gene. CDR3 in amino acids: CASSLKGAPNEKLFF. DNA for the CDR3: TGTGCCAGCAGTTTAAAGGGGGCACCTAATGAAAAACTGTTTTTT.

This sequence joins TRBV2 and TRBJ2-4; D might be TRBD1 (6 bases). The CDR3 runs 14 residues. Trimming left V 8 bases short and J 8 bases short, with 19 bases between. The germline V gene has CDR1 SNHLY and CDR2 FYNNEI. The CDR3 DNA is TGTGCCAGCCAAGGGACCTTGGGGGCGGACATTCAGTACTTC. It encodes CASQGTLGADIQYF.

V gene TRBV13 combines with J gene TRBJ2-3, with TRBD2 identical over 10 bases. The V segment lost 1 base and the J segment 3 bases; nucleotides outside the gene matches: 4. The CDR3 sequence is 16 residues long. CDR1 is PRHDT, CDR2 FYEKMQ, per germline (reference sequence). The CDR3 here is CASSLVVAGGTDTQYF. In DNA, the CDR3 is TGTGCCAGCAGCTTAGTAGTAGCGGGGGGTACAGATACGCAGTATTTT.

The rearrangement joins TRBV5-1 to TRBJ1-3, with 8 positions matching TRBD1. The CDR3 contains 15 residues. Trimming cost V 4 bases and J 4 bases; bases outside gene matches: 7. Germline V gene lookup returns CDR1 SGHRS and CDR2 YFSETQ. The CDR3 sequence: CASSPSGGEGNTIYF. The CDR3 nucleotides read TGCGCCAGCAGCCCCTCAGGGGGCGAGGGAAACACCATATATTTT.

The rearrangement links TRBV6-5 to TRBJ1-4; no clear D gene. The CDR3 has 14 amino acids. Germline CDR1 MNHEY, CDR2 SVGAGI. Between the trimmed V and J ends, which lost 5 bases and 3 bases, there was a span of 10 bases. CDR3: CASSNSLSNEKLFF. Here the CDR3 DNA reads TGTGCCAGCAGTAACAGCCTTTCTAATGAAAAACTGTTTTTT.

This chain links TRBV10-2 with TRBJ2-2; no firm D call. The CDR3 length is 13 residues. Germline CDR1 reads WSHSY; CDR2 reads SAAADI. V was clipped by 7 bases and J by 3 bases, with 9 bases between them. The CDR3 spells CASTKLDTGELFF. CDR3 in DNA: TGCGCCAGCACGAAGTTAGACACCGGGGAGCTGTTTTTT.

CDR3 protein: CASSRQGARVYGYTF. In DNA form, the CDR3 reads TGTGCCAGCAGCCGACAGGGGGCGCGGGTCTATGGCTACACCTTC. This chain links TRBV14 with TRBJ1-2, with 10 bases fitting TRBD1. The CDR3 runs to 15 residues. Germline assignment: CDR1 SGHDN and CDR2 FVKESK. J gave up 4 bases and V 4 bases, and 6 bases lay outside the gene matches.

J is TRBJ1-5 and V is TRBV12-3 or TRBV12-4; D is undetermined. The CDR3 extends over 13 amino acids. V shed 7 bases and J shed 7 bases, with 14 bases lying between them. In DNA, the CDR3 is TGTGCCAGCACCGCAGGAACCGTACAGCCCCAGCATTTT. This gives the protein CASTAGTVQPQHF.

The chain combines TRBV29-1 with TRBJ1-2, with D maybe TRBD1 (6 bases). Germline V gives CDR1 SQVTM, CDR2 ANQGSEA. With 3 bases removed from V and 7 bases from J, the gap between germline ends came to 12 bases. The CDR3 runs to 12 residues. The CDR3 spells CSVDGGASGYTF. The CDR3 DNA is TGCAGCGTTGACGGGGGGGCCTCTGGCTACACCTTC.

This chain joins TRBV2 and TRBJ2-4; 7 bases are shared with TRBD1. The germline gives CDR1 SNHLY, CDR2 FYNNEI. This CDR3 region has 14 residues. J lost 13 bases, V lost 5 bases, and 14 bases had no gene match. The CDR3 reads CASSLTGPTLWQYF. The CDR3 nucleotides read TGTGCCAGCAGTCTGACAGGGCCCACACTCTGGCAGTACTTC.

The chain joins TRBV20-1 to TRBJ1-5, with D possibly being TRBD1 (5 bases). This CDR3 has 14 amino acids. The germline V and J ends were trimmed by 3 bases and 0 bases, with 9 bases remaining between them. Germline assignment: CDR1 DFQATT and CDR2 SNEGSKA (reference sequence). The CDR3: CSASSGNSNQPQHF. The CDR3 region has the DNA TGCAGTGCTAGTTCAGGGAATAGCAATCAGCCCCAGCATTTT.

The chain couples TRBV10-1 to TRBJ2-1; 8 bases are shared with TRBD2. V was pared by 5 bases and J by 4 bases, with 4 bases of the junction left unmatched. This CDR3 region has 14 residues. Germline CDR1 is WNHNN and CDR2 is SYGVQD (reference sequence). CDR3 sequence: CASSTGLDYNEQFF. For the CDR3, the DNA is TGCGCCAGCAGTACGGGACTAGATTACAATGAGCAGTTCTTC.

This clone was observed a handful of times. This chain links TRBV12-3 or TRBV12-4 with TRBJ1-1; no definite D call. The CDR3 has 12 amino acids. Trimming shortened V by 10 bases and J by 1 base, and 10 bases separated the two germline ends. The CDR3 is CATRYGNTEAFF. As DNA, the CDR3 is TGTGCCACGCGATATGGGAACACTGAAGCTTTCTTT.

V and J are TRBV2 and TRBJ2-1; 10 nucleotides agree with TRBD1. With V trimmed by 4 bases and J by 9 bases, 9 bases remained unmatched. This CDR3 has 15 amino acids. Germline values: CDR1 SNHLY, CDR2 FYNNEI. As DNA, the CDR3 is TGTGCCAGCAGTGCTCGGACAGGGGGGAACGGTGAGCAGTTCTTC. Residues: CASSARTGGNGEQFF.

The chain is built from TRBV5-1 and TRBJ2-3; perhaps TRBD2 as D (6 bases). This CDR3 is 14 amino acids long. Germline loops: CDR1 SGHRS, CDR2 YFSETQ. V was trimmed by 1 base and J by 2 bases, leaving 8 bases between them. The CDR3, as DNA: TGCGCCAGCAGCTTGACTAGCATCACAGATACGCAGTATTTT. Translated: CASSLTSITDTQYF.

The chain joins TRBV14 to TRBJ2-5; 8 nucleotides agree with TRBD2. Germline V gene lookup returns CDR1 SGHDN and CDR2 FVKESK. V shed 1 base, J shed 1 base, and the junction held 5 bases outside the gene matches. CDR3 size: 16 residues. CDR3 protein: CASSQGNLAGQETQYF. The CDR3 nucleotides are TGTGCCAGCAGCCAAGGGAACCTAGCGGGCCAAGAGACCCAGTACTTC.

This clone appeared a single time. The V gene is TRBV19, the J gene TRBJ1-2, with D tentatively TRBD1 (5 bases). CDR3 length equals 14 residues. The V end lost 0 bases, the J end lost 3 bases, and 8 bases lay between the germline ends. CDR1 and CDR2 from the germline V gene are LNHDA and SQIVND (reference sequence). The CDR3 DNA follows: TGTGCCAGTAGTATAGATAGGGGTGACTATGGCTACACCTTC. This translates into CASSIDRGDYGYTF.

The chain employs TRBV2 and TRBJ1-5; 9 bases align to TRBD1. The trim removed 3 bases at V and 7 bases at J, leaving 4 bases unmatched. Germline V gene sequence: CDR1 SNHLY, CDR2 FYNNEI. CDR3 size: 14 residues. For the CDR3, the DNA is TGTGCCAGCAGTGAGGGGACAGGGCGACAGCCCCAGCATTTT. Amino acids: CASSEGTGRQPQHF.

The rearrangement uses TRBV4-1 and TRBJ1-4; D is possibly TRBD1 (6 bases). The CDR3 is 16 amino acids. The V and J ends lost 0 bases and 8 bases respectively, with 16 bases between them. Per germline, CDR1 MGHRA and CDR2 YSYEKL. CDR3 sequence: CASSQDRTGSGEKLFF. The CDR3 DNA follows: TGCGCCAGCAGCCAAGATAGAACAGGGAGTGGGGAAAAACTGTTTTTT.

This clone was seen only once. The gene calls are TRBV6-4 and TRBJ2-1; 9 nucleotides align to TRBD1. Germline V gene data show CDR1 as MRHNA and CDR2 as SNTAGT. Trimming took 6 bases from V and 9 from J; bases not matched to a gene: 12. The CDR3 totals 15 residues. CDR3 nucleotide sequence: TGTGCCAGCAGCGAGTGGGACAGGGAAGGGAGTGAGCAGTTCTTC. Translation gives CASSEWDREGSEQFF.